The text below deals with one T cell receptor (beta chain). Its antigen is currently unknown. The data were produced by immunoSEQ multiplex PCR, yet TCRdb's version contains in-frame clones alone and is incomplete. The data show about 2.4 million clones, more than 90% seen once. Germline values: CDR1 SGHTA, CDR2 FQGTGA. Trimming took 2 bases from V and 2 from J; bases not matched to a gene: 4. The CDR3 is 16 residues long. CD45RA-negative memory and CD45RA+ naive subsets were split from the CD4+ cells. The sample originates from a study of shared clonotypes between healthy human individuals. Study-wide background: CD4 naive cells filled three plates per donor, CD4 memory three, CD8 naive two and CD8 memory one.

General study findings and limits: An anticipated effect of sequencing depth on clonotype sharing among donors was recognized.

The sequence was obtained from a man aged 18 to 29 in good health. The sequencing sample was made of naive CD4+ T cells sorted from blood. Subset defined: CD45RA+ positively selected. The rearrangement links TRBV7-3 to TRBJ2-3, with 10 bases matching TRBD2. CDR3 in DNA: TGTGCCAGCAGCTTAGGAGCGGGGGGGCCCACAGATACGCAGTATTTT. This sequence encodes CASSLGAGGPTDTQYF.